The T cell receptor (beta chain) under discussion was sequenced for a study of blood T cell repertoires in COVID-19 (dated by TCRdb to the early 2020s). Study-wide context: The collaborator samples originated in the United States, Italy and Spain and spanned the acute and convalescent phases of COVID-19. The prospective study material was composed of cDNA or gDNA derived from T cells, B-cell-depleted T cells, or PBMCs. The dataset comprised deeply sampled blood TCRbeta repertoires from subjects exposed to, actively infected with, or recovered from COVID-19. The repertoires were made available in a free public database intended to serve as a resource for research on the immune response to SARS-CoV-2. The samples were drawn from two sources: the first 160 participants of the ongoing ImmuneRACE study, and 1,254 subjects contributed by 6 global collaborators. The sample metadata nearly always contained a de-identified subject ID, COVID-19 status, age in years and sex. Where HLA class I and class II types were available, the types were taken from metadata supplied by the sample provider, not from assay-based typing.

The CDR3 runs 15 amino acids, cysteine and phenylalanine included. CDR3 DNA only is kept here, 45 bases in frame from base 1. CDR1 and CDR2 (SGHNT, YYREEE) derive from the germline V gene (reference sequence). The trim is 3 bases for V and 10 bases for J, with a gap of 17 bases between the germline ends. What the authors observed across the whole study: The quantity of clinical and demographic metadata differed by source and by participant and was supplied without curation.

Regarding this clone: The antigen this receptor binds is unknown. Per-base qualities were not stored, and no clone one base away is much larger.

Each collaborating institution followed its own protocols to collect whole blood in K2EDTA tubes. For TCRbeta analysis, collaborators shipped samples as frozen whole blood, isolated PBMCs, or DNA extracted from either of those sample types. TCRbeta CDR3 regions were amplified from genomic DNA using the immunoSEQ Assay, a bias-controlled multiplex PCR. The paper's data handling went like this. The number of nucleated cells in each sample was estimated from the amplification of reference gene primers within the assay. To quantify the absolute abundance of each unique TCRbeta CDR3 rearrangement, sequence reads were collapsed and filtered. For each sample, productive Simpson clonality was calculated as the square root of Simpson's diversity index over productive rearrangements. Here the immuneACCESS table is served through TCRdb, limited to in-frame sequences with V and J called. Missing clones are a known gap in these copies; in checked studies unresolved V genes cover under half, and the rest lacks a known reason. V and J calls plus clone size are reproduced from that table; the DNA served to infer D and trimming. This sample has about 82,000 clones in its table, and roughly 80% of those were observed once. The ten most abundant clones make up 15% to 20% of the sample.

This chain is built from TRBV5-4 and TRBJ1-6; the D gene is unclear. This TCR came from a man older than 75 with active or convalescent COVID-19. Sequencing was carried out using peripheral blood. The CDR3: CASSSPGRAGSPLHF. The bases are TGTGCCAGCAGCTCCCCGGGGAGGGCTGGGTCACCCCTCCACTTT.